The T cell receptor (beta chain) described here comes from a study of shared clonotypes between healthy human individuals. Study-level information: Three plates were used per donor for CD4 naive, three for CD4 memory, two for CD8 naive and one for CD8 memory.

Findings and limits, study-wide: Read depth was anticipated to influence clonotype sharing among donors. Non-shared clonotypes were found to have lower generation probabilities than the clonotypes that were shared by all four of the sorted-subset donors. Across subsets, estimated richness was generally greater for naive than for memory populations.

In regard to this clone: The antigen is not known. The same CDR3 also results from other DNA sequences found in this sample.

Sequencing was performed with immunoSEQ multiplex PCR; in TCRdb, only in-frame clones are kept and a portion is missing. The repertoire has approximately 650,000 clones, just under 97% of them found once; the top ten carry 0.11%. Naive CD8 cells lacked CD45RO, underwent positive selection for CCR7 and left out terminally differentiated effector memory CD45RA+ cells. The sequence was collected from a woman in her thirties in good health. The sequencing input was naive CD8+ T cells sorted from blood.

DNA of the CDR3: TGTGCCAGCAGTTTATCAGGGGGCCATCAGCCCCAGCATTTT. Protein sequence: CASSLSGGHQPQHF. The chain links TRBV27 to TRBJ1-5; 7 nucleotides agree with TRBD1. The CDR3 runs to 14 residues. Trimming took 0 bases from V and 5 from J; bases not matched to a gene: 1. Germline lookup yields CDR1 MNHEY and CDR2 SMNVEV (reference sequence).